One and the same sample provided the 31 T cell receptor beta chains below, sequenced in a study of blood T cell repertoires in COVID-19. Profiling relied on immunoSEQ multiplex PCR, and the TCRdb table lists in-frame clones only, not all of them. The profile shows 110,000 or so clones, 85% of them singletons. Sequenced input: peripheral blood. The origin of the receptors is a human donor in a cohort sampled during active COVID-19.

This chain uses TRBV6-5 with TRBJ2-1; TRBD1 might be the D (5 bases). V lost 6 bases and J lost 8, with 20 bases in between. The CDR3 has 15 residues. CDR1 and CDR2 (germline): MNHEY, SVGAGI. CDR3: CASSPVLPGSDEQFF. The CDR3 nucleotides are TGTGCCAGCAGCCCGGTGCTACCAGGGTCCGATGAGCAGTTCTTC.

The CDR3 coding sequence is TGTGCCACCAGCGGGGGGTTTAGCACAGATACGCAGTATTTT. Its translation is CATSGGFSTDTQYF. The genes are TRBV24-1 and TRBJ2-3; TRBD2 matches 7 bases. V trimming: 7 bases; J trimming: 0 bases; junction bases outside the gene matches: 3. This CDR3 is built from 14 residues. Germline V gives CDR1 KGHDR, CDR2 SFDVKD.

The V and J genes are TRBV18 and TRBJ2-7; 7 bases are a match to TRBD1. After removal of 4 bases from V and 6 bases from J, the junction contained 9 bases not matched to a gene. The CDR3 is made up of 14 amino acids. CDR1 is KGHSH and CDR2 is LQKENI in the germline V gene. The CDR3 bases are TGTGCCAGCTCACGTGAGACAGGGAGAGGCGAGCAGTACTTC. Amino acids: CASSRETGRGEQYF.

The CDR3 nucleotides are TGTGCCAGCAGAGTTAGCGGGGGGGCCTCCGAGACCCAGTACTTC. It specifies CASRVSGGASETQYF. The chain employs TRBV7-2 and TRBJ2-5; 11 bases are shared with TRBD2. CDR1 and CDR2 (germline): SGHTA, FQGNSA. This CDR3 region has 15 residues. J gave up 5 bases and V 6 bases, and 8 bases lay outside the gene matches. Complete variable domain (other parts from reference TRBV7-2 and TRBJ2-5): GAGVSQSPSNKVTEKGKDVELRCDPISGHTALYWYRQSLGQGLEFLIYFQGNSAPDKSGLPSDRFSAERTGGSVSTLTIQRTQQEDSAVYLCASRVSGGASETQYFGPGTRLLVL.

Here the CDR3 reads CASSPTRTYEQYF. DNA of the CDR3: TGTGCCAGCAGTCCAACTCGTACCTACGAGCAGTACTTC. The J gene is TRBJ2-7, the V gene TRBV12-3 or TRBV12-4; D is unclear. V lost 5 bases, J lost 2 bases, and 10 bases lay in between. The CDR3 has 13 residues.

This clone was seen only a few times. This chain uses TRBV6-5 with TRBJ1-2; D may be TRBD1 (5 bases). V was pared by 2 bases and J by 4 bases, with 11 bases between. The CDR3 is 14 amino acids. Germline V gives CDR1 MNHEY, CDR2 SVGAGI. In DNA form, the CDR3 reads TGTGCCAGCAGTTACGCAGGGTGGGGCTATGGCTACACCTTC. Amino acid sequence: CASSYAGWGYGYTF.

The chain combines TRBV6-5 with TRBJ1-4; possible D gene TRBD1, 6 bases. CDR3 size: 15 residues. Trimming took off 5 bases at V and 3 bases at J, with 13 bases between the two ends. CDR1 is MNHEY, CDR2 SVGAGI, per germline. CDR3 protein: CASSPAGAANEKLFF. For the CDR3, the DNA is TGTGCCAGCAGTCCAGCGGGGGCGGCTAATGAAAAACTGTTTTTT.

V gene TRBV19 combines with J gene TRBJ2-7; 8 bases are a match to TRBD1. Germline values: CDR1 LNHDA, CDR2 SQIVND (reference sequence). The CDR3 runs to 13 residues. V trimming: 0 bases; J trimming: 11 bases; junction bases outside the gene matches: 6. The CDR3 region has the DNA TGTGCCAGTAGTATAGACCGGGGACAGGCCAAGTACTTC. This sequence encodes CASSIDRGQAKYF.

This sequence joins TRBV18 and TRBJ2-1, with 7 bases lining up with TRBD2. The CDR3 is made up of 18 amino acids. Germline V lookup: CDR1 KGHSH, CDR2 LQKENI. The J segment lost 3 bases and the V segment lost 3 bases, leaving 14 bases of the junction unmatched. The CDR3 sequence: CASSPSGAGNTNYNEQFF. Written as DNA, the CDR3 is TGTGCCAGCTCACCTTCTGGAGCGGGGAACACCAACTACAATGAGCAGTTCTTC.

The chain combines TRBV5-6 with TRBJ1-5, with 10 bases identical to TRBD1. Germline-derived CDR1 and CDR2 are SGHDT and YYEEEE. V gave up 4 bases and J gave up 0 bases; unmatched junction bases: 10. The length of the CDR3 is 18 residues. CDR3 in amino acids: CASSLGQGRFYSNQPQHF. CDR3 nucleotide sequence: TGTGCCAGCAGCCTGGGACAGGGGAGGTTTTATAGCAATCAGCCCCAGCATTTT.

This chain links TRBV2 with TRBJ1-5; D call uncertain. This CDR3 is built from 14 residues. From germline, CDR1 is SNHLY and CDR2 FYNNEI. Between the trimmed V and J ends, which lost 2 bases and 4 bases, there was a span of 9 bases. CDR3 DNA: TGTGCCAGCAGTGAAAGATCCGAGAATCAGCCCCAGCATTTT. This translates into CASSERSENQPQHF.

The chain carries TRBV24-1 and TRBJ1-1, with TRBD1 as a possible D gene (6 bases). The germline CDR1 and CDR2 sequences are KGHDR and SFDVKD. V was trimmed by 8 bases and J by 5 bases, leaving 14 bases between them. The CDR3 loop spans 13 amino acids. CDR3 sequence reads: CATTSDRNTEAFF. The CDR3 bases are TGTGCCACCACCTCCGACAGGAATACTGAAGCTTTCTTT.

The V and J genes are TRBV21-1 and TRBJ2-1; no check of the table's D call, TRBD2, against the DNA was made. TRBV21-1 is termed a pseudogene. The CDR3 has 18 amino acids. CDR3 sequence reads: CASPRGLAGGSSYNEQFF. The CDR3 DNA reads TGTGCCAGCCCTAGAGGGCTAGCGGGGGGGAGCTCCTACAATGAGCAGTTCTTC.

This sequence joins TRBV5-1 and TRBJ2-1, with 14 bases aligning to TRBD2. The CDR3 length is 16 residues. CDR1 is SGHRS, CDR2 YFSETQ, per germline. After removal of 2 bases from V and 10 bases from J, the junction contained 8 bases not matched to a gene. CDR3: CASSFPGLAGAGEQFF. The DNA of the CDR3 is TGCGCCAGCAGCTTTCCGGGACTAGCGGGGGCGGGCGAGCAGTTCTTC.

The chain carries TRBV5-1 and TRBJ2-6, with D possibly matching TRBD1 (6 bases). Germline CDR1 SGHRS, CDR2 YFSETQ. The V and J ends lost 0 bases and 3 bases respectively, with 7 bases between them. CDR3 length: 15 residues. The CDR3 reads CASSLDRVGANVLTF. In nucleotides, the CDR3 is TGCGCCAGCAGCTTGGACAGGGTTGGGGCCAACGTCCTGACTTTC.

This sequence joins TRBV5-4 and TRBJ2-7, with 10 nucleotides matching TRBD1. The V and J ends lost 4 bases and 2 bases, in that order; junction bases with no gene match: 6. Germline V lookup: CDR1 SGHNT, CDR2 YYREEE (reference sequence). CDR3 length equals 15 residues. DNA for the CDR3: TGTGCCAGCAGCCTGGGACAGGGGATCCCCTACGAGCAGTACTTC. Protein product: CASSLGQGIPYEQYF.

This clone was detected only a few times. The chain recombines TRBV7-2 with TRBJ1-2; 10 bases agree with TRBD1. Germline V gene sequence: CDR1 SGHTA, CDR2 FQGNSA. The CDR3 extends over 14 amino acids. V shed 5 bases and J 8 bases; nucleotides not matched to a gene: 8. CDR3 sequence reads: CASSPRQGAFGYTF. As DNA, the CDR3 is TGTGCCAGCAGCCCTCGACAGGGGGCTTTCGGCTACACCTTC.

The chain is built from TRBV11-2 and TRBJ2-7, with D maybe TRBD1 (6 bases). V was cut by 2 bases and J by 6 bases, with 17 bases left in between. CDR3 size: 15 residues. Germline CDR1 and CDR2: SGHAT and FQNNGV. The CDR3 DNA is TGTGCCAGCAGCTTATCGGAGACAGGCCTCGCCGAGCAGTACTTC. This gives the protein CASSLSETGLAEQYF.

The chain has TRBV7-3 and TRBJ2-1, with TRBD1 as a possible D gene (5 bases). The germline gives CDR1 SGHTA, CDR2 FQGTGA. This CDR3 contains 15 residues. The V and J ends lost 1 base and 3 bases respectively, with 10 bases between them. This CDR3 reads CASSLSRAHYNEQFF. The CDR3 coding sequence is TGTGCCAGCAGCTTAAGCAGGGCTCACTACAATGAGCAGTTCTTC.

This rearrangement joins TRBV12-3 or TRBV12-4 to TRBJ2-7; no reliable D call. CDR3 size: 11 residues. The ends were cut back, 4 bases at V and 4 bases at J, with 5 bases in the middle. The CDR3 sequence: CASSSQYEQYF. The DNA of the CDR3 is TGTGCCAGCAGTTCCCAGTACGAGCAGTACTTC.

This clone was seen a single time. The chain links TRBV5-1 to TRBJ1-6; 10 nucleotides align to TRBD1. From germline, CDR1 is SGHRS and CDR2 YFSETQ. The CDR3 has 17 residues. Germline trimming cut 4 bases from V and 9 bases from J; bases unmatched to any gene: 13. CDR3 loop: CASSPTSWGQGSSPLHF. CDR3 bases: TGCGCCAGCAGCCCTACTAGCTGGGGACAGGGGAGTTCACCCCTCCACTTT. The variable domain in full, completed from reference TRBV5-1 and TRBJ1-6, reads KAGVTQTPRYLIKTRGQQVTLSCSPISGHRSVSWYQQTPGQGLQFLFEYFSETQRNKGNFPGRFSGRQFSNSRSEMNVSTLELGDSALYLCASSPTSWGQGSSPLHFGNGTRLTVT.

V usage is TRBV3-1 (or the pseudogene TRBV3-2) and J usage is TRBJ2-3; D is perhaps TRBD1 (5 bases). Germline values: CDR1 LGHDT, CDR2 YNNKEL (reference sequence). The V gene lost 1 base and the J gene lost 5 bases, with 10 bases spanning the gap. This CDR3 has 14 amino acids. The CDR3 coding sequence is TGTGCCAGCAGCCAAGGCAGGGTGGTAGATACGCAGTATTTT. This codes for CASSQGRVVDTQYF.

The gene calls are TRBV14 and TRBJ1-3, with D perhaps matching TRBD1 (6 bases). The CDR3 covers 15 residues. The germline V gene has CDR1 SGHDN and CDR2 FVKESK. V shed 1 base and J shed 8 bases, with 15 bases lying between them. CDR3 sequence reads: CASSQARGPGDTIYF. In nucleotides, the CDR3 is TGTGCCAGCAGCCAAGCGCGGGGGCCTGGCGACACCATATATTTT.

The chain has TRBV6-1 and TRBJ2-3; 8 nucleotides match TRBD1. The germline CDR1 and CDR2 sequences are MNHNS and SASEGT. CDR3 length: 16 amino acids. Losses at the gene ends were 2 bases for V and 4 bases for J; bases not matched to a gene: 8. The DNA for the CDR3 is TGTGCCAGCAGTGAAATCAGGACAGGGTGGGCAGATACGCAGTATTTT. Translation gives CASSEIRTGWADTQYF.

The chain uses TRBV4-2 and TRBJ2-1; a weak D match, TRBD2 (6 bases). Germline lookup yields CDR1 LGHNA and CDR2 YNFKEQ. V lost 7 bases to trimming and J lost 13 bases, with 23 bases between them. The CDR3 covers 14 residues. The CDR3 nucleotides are TGTGCCAGCACCCCCGCTGGGACTGCAGTCTCCCAGTTCTTC. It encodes CASTPAGTAVSQFF.

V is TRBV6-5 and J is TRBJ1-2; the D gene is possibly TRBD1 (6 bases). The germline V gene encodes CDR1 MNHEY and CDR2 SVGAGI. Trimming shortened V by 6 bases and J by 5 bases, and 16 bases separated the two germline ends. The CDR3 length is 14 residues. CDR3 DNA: TGTGCCAGCAGGGGATTCTCCGGACAGTATGGCTACACCTTC. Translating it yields CASRGFSGQYGYTF.

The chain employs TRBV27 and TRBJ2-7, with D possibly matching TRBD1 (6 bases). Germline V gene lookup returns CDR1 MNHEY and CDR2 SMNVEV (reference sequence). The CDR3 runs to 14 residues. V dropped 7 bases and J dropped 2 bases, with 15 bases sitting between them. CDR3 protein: CASTAPGQTYEQYF. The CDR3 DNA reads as TGTGCCAGCACGGCCCCGGGACAAACCTACGAGCAGTACTTC.

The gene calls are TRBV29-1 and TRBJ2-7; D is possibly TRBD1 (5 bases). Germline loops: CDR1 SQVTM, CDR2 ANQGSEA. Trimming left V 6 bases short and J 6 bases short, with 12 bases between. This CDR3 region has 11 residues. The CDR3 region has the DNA TGCAGCGTGATCCAGGGTGCCGAGCAGTACTTC. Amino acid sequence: CSVIQGAEQYF.

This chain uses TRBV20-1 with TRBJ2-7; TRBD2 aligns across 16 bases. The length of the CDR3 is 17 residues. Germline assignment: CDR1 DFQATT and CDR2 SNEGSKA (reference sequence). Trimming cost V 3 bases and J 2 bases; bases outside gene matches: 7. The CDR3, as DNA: TGCAGTGCTAGTCCTCCCGGGACTAGCGGGGGGGCCTACGAGCAGTACTTC. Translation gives CSASPPGTSGGAYEQYF.

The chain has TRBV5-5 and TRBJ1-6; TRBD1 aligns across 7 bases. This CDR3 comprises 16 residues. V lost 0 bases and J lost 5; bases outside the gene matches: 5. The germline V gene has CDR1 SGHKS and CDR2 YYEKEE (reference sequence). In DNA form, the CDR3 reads TGTGCCAGCAGCTTGGCCGGGGACAGAAATAATTCACCCCTCCACTTT. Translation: CASSLAGDRNNSPLHF.

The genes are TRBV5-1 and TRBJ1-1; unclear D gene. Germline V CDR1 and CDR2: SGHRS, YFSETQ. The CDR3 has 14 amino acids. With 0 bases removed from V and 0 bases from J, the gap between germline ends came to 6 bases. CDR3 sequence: CASSLDRLNTEAFF. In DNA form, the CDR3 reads TGCGCCAGCAGCTTGGACAGATTGAACACTGAAGCTTTCTTT.